This T cell receptor (beta chain) was sequenced for a study of cytomegalovirus exposure and HLA in healthy donors. Study conclusions and caveats: The listing of 150 to 200 TCR beta chains classed them as cytomegalovirus-associated.

On this clone itself: Antigen: not known.

With V trimmed by 10 bases and J by 6 bases, 13 bases remained unmatched. This CDR3 comprises 16 residues. Germline V CDR1 and CDR2: ENHRY, SYGVKD. Clones were read by immunoSEQ multiplex PCR, and TCRdb kept only the in-frame ones, dropping some. The table has about 120,000 clones, 89% seen once; the top ten hold roughly 2%. What was sequenced was PBMCs. This sequence was found in a woman under 30 in good health and CMV-seronegative. The chain is built from TRBV10-3 and TRBJ2-1, with 12 bases lining up with TRBD2. The CDR3: CATENFGLAGRNEQFF. CDR3 DNA sequence: TGTGCCACCGAAAATTTTGGACTAGCGGGACGCAATGAGCAGTTCTTC.